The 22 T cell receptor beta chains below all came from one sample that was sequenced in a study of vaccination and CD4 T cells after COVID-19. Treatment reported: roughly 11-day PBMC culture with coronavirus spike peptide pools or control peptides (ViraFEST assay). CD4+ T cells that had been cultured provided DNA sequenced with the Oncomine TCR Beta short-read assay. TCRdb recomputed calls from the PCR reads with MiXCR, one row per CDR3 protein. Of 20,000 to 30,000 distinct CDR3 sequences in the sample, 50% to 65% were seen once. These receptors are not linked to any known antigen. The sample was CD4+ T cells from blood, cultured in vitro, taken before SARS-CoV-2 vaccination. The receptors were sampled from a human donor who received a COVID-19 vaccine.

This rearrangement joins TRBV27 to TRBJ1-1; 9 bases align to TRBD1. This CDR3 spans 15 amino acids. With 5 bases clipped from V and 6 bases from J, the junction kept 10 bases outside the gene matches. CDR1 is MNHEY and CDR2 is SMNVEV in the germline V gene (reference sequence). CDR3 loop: CASSARDRADSEAFF. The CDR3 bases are TGTGCCAGCAGTGCCCGGGACAGGGCGGATTCTGAAGCTTTCTTT.

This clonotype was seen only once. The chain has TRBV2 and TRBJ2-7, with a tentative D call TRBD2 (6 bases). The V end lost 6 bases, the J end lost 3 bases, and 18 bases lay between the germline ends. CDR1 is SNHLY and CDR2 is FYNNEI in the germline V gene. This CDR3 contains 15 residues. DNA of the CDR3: TGTGCCAGCAGACGAAACTGGGGCGGGAACTACGAGCAGTACTTC. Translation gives CASRRNWGGNYEQYF.

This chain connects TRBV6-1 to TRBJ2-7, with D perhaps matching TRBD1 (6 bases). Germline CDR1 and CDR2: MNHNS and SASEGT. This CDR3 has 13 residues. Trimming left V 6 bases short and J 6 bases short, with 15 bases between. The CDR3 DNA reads TGTGCCAGCAGGCAAAACAGGGAAGGCGAGCAGTACTTC. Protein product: CASRQNREGEQYF.

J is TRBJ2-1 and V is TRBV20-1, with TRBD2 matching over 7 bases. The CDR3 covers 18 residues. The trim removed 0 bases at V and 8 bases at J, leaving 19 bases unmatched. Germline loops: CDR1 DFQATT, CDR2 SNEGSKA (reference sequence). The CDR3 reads CSARDRVGGILKLDEQFF. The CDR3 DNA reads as TGCAGTGCTAGAGATAGGGTCGGGGGGATCCTGAAGTTAGATGAGCAGTTCTTC.

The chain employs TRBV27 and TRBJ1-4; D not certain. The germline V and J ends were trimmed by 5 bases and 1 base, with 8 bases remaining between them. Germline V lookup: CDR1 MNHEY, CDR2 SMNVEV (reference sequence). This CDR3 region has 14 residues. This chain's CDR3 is CASSTRGTNEKLFF. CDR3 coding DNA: TGTGCCAGCAGTACCCGGGGAACTAATGAAAAACTGTTTTTT.

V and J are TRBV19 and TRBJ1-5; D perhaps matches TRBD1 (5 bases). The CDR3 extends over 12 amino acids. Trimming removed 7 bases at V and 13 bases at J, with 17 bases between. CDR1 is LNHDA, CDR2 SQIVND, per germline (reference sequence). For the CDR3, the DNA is TGTGCCAGTAACCACGATAACAGGTTACAGCATTTT. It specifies CASNHDNRLQHF.

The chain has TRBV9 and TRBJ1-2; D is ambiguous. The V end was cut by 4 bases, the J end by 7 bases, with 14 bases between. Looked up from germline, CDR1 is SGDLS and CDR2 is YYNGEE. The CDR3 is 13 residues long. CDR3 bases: TGTGCCAGCAGCACCCGGACCGTGGGTGGCTACACCTTC. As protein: CASSTRTVGGYTF. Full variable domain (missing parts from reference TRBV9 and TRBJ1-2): DSGVTQTPKHLITATGQRVTLRCSPRSGDLSVYWYQQSLDQGLQFLIQYYNGEERAKGNILERFSAQQFPDLHSELNLSSLELGDSALYFCASSTRTVGGYTFGSGTRLTVV.

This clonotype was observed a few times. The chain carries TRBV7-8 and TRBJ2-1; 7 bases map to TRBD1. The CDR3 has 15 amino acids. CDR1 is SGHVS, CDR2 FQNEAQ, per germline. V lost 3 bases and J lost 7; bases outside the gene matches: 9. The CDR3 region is CASSFRTGGWNEQFF. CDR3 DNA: TGTGCCAGCAGCTTCCGGACAGGCGGGTGGAATGAGCAGTTCTTC.

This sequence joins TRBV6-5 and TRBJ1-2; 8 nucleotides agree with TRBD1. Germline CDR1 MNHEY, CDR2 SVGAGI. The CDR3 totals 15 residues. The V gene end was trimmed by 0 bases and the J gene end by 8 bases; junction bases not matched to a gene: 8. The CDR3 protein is CASSYSRQGFEGYTF. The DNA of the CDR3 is TGTGCCAGCAGTTACTCTAGACAGGGGTTCGAAGGCTACACCTTC.

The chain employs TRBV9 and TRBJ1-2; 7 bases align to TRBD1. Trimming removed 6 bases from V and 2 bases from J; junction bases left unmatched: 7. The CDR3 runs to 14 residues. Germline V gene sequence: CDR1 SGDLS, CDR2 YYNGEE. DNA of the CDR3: TGTGCCAGCACCGAAACGACAGGGAACTATGGCTACACCTTC. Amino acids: CASTETTGNYGYTF.

Here the CDR3 reads CSVYKGDRGGYGYTF. DNA of the CDR3: TGCAGCGTCTACAAAGGGGACAGGGGGGGCTATGGCTACACCTTC. The genes are TRBV29-1 and TRBJ1-2; 11 positions agree with TRBD1. The CDR3 has 15 amino acids. After removal of 6 bases from V and 4 bases from J, the junction contained 10 bases not matched to a gene. Germline V gene sequence: CDR1 SQVTM, CDR2 ANQGSEA.

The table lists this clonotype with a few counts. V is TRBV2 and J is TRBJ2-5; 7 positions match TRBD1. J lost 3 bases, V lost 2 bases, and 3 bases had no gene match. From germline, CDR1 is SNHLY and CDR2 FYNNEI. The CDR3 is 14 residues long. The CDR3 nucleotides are TGTGCCAGCAGTGAAAGGGACAGTAAAGAGACCCAGTACTTC. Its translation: CASSERDSKETQYF.

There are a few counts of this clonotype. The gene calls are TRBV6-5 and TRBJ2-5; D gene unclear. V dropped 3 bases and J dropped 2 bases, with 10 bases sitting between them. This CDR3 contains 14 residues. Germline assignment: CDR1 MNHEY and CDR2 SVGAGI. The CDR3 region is CASSYGAGQETQYF. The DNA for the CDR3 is TGTGCCAGCAGTTATGGTGCAGGTCAAGAGACCCAGTACTTC.

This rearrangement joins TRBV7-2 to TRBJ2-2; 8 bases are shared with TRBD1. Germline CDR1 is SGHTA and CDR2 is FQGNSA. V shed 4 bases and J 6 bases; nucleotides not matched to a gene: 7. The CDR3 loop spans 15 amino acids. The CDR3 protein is CASSSAQGASGELFF. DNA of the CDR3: TGTGCCAGCAGCTCGGCGCAGGGGGCGTCCGGGGAGCTGTTTTTT.

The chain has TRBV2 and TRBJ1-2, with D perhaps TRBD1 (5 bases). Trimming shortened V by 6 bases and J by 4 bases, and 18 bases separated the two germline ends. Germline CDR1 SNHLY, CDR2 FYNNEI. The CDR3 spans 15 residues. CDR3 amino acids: CASSLLSGTSYGYTF. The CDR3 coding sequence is TGTGCCAGCAGCTTATTATCCGGGACCAGCTATGGCTACACCTTC.

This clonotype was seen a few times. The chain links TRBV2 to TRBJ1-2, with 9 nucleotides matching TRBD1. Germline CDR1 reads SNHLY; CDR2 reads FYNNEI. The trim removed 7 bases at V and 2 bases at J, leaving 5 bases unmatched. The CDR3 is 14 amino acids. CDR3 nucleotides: TGTGCCAGCAAAGCGGGACAGGGCAACTATGGCTACACCTTC. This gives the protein CASKAGQGNYGYTF.

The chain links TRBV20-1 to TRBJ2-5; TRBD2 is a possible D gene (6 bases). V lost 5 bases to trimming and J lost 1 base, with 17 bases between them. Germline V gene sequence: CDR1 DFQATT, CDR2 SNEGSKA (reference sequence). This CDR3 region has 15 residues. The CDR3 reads CSALSGREAQETQYF. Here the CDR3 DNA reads TGCAGTGCTCTCTCGGGCAGGGAGGCCCAAGAGACCCAGTACTTC.

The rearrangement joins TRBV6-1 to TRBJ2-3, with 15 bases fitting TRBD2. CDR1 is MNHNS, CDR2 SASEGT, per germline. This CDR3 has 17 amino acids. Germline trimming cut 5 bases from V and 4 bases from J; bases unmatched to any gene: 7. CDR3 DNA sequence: TGTGCCAGCAGTCCACGGACTAGCGGGGGGGCCGCAGATACGCAGTATTTT. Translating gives CASSPRTSGGAADTQYF.

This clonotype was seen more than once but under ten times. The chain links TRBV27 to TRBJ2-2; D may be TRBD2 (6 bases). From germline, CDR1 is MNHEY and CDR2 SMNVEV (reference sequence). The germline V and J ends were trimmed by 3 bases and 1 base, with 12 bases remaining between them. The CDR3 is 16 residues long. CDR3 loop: CASSLVAGRNTGELFF. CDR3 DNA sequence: TGTGCCAGCAGTTTGGTTGCGGGGAGGAACACCGGGGAGCTGTTTTTT.

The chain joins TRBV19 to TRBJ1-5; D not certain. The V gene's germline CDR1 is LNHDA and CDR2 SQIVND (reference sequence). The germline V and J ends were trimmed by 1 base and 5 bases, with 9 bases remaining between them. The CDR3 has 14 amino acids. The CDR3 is CASSIATGDQPQHF. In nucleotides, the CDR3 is TGTGCCAGTAGTATAGCTACCGGCGATCAGCCCCAGCATTTT.

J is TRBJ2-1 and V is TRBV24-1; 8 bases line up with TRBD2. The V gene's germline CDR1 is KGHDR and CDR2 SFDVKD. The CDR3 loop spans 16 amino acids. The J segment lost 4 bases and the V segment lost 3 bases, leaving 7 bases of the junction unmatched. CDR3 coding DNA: TGTGCCACCAGTGATATGGAGCGGGGGAGATACAATGAGCAGTTCTTC. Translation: CATSDMERGRYNEQFF.

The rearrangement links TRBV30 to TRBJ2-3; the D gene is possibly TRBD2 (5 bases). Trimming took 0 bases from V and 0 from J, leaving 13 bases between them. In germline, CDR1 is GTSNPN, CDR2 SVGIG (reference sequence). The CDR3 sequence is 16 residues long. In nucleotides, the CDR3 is TGTGCCTGGAGTGTAGAGGGAACGGCTAGCACAGATACGCAGTATTTT. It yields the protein CAWSVEGTASTDTQYF.